This T cell receptor (beta chain) was sequenced in a study of blood T cell repertoires in COVID-19. Study-level information: Acute-phase and convalescent COVID-19 samples originated in the United States, Italy and Spain.

After removal of 6 bases from V and 7 bases from J, the junction contained 9 bases not matched to a gene. This CDR3 is 16 amino acids long. Germline V gene lookup returns CDR1 SGHVS and CDR2 FNYEAQ. The authors' processing: Cell counts per sample came from amplifying reference gene primers. The protocol was immunoSEQ multiplex PCR, while the TCRdb copy is restricted to in-frame clones and leaves out a portion. From that table come the V and J calls and clone size; the DNA was used to work out D and trimming. The sample has around 70,000 clones, approximately 84% seen once. The sample was peripheral blood. V usage is TRBV7-6 and J usage is TRBJ2-1; 13 bases agree with TRBD2. This clonotype was sampled from a human donor in a cohort sampled during active COVID-19. The CDR3 coding sequence is TGTGCCAGCAGTTCGGGACTAGCGGGGCTCGGGAATGAGCAGTTCTTC. This codes for CASSSGLAGLGNEQFF.